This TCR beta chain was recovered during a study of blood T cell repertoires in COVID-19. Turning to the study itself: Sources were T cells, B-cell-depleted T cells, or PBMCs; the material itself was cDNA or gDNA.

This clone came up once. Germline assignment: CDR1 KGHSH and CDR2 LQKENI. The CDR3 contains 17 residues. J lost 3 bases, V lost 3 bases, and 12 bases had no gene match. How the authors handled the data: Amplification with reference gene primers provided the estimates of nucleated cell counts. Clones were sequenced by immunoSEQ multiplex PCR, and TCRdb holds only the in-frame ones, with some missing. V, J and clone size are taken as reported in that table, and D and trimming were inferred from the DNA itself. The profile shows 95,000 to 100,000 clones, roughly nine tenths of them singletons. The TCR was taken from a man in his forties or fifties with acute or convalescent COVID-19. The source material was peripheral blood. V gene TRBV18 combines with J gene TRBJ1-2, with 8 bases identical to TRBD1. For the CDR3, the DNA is TGTGCCAGCTCACCGCTACAAACCCCGGGACAGGACTATGGCTACACCTTC. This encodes CASSPLQTPGQDYGYTF.